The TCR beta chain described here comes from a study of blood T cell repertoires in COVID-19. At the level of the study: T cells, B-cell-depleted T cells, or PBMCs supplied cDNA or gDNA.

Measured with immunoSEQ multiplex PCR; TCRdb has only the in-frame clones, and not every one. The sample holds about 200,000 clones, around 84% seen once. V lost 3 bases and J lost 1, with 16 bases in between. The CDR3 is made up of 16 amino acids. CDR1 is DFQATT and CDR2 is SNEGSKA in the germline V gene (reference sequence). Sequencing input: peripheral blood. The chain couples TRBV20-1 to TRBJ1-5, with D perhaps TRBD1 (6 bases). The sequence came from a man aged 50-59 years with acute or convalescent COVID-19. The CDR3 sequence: CSASRGQRVSNQPQHF. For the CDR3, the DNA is TGCAGTGCTAGTAGAGGACAGAGGGTGAGCAATCAGCCCCAGCATTTT.